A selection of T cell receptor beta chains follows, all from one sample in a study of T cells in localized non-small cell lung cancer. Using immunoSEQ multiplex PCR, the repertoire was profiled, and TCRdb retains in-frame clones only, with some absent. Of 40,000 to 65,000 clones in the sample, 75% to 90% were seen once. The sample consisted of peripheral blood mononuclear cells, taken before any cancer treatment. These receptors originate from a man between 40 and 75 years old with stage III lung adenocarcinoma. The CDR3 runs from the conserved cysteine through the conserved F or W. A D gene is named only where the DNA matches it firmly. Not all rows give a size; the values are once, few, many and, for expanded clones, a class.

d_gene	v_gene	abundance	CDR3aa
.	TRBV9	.	CASSHSGHGTDTQYF
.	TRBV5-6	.	CASSLVGGLNTIYF
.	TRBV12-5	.	CASGWSLQPQHF
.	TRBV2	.	CASRLGQYSNQPQHF
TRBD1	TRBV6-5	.	CASTPDRGYGYTF
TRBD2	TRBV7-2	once	CASSLRGSGGAPDTQYF
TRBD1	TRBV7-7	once	CASSLEGAGASGANVLTF
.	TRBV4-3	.	CASSQARNTEAFF
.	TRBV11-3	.	CASSLDRWLAGKRGTGELFF
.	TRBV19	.	CASSIKGPRGYTF
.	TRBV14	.	CASSQGGSGTDTQYF
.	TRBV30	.	CAWSGAGEAFF
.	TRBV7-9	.	CASSLTDTQYF
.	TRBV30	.	CAWSPGPLNYGYTF
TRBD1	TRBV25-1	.	CASSAGTGGSEKLFF
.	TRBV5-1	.	CASSQGTFYEQYF
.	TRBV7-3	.	CASSAQDGFNTEAFF
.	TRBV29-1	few	CSVGQTNTEAFF
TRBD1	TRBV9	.	CASSVGDRAVLPGELFF
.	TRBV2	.	CASRRRDEKLFF
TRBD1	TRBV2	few	CASSIGQGAHPQHF
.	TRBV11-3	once	CASSLGQIDEQYF
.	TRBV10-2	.	CASTILESTGELFF
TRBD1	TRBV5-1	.	CASSLSPGQGNTIYF
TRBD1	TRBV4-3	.	CASSRGGGGRGTEAFF
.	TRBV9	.	CASSVEGRNYGYTF
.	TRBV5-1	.	CASSLESRIQETQYF
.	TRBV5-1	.	CASSFTTGLDSGNTIYF
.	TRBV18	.	CASSPPENTEAFF
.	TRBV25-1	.	CASSGEDRSDTQYF
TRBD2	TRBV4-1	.	CASSPTRTSGSSDEQYF
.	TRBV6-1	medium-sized	CASRWDTGELFF
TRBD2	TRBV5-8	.	CASSLAEGWTRANEQFF
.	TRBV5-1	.	CASSLLTNTEAFF
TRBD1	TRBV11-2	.	CASSLAGGLDGYTF
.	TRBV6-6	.	CASSYRTARGDEQFF
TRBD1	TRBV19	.	CASSILVGQGVQPQHF
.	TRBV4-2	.	CASSQYPGAEDGYTF
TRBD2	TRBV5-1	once	CASSLAGGSSYNEQFF
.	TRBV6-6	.	CASSFSERYQETQYF
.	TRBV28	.	CASISGGGPGANVLTF
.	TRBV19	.	CAGGGVYGYTF
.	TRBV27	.	CASSLIGADNEQFF
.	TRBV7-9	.	CASSRVEEKLFF
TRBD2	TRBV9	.	CASSVKGGLAGLGTYNEQFF
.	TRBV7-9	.	CASSSPRGADTQYF
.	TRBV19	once	CASSIGAGSNYGYTF
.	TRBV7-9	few	CASSLALLPYEQYF